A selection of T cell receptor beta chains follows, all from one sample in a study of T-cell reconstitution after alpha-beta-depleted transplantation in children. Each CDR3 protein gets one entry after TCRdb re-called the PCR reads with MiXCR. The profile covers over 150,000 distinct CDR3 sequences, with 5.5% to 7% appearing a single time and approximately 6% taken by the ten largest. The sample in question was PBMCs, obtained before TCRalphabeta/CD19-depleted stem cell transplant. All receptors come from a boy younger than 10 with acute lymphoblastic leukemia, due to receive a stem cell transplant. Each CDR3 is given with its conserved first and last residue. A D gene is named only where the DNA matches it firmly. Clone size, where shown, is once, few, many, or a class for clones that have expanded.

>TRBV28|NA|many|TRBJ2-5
TGTGCCAGCAGTTTATTCGGCGGGACCCAAGAGACCCAGTACTTC
CASSLFGGTQETQYF
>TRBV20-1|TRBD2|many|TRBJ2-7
TGCAGTGCTAGAGATCTCTTGCGGGAGGGCCGCTACGAGCAGTACTTC
CSARDLLREGRYEQYF
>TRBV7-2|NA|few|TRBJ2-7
TGTGCCAGCAGCTTAGATCACCACGAGCAGTACTTC
CASSLDHHEQYF
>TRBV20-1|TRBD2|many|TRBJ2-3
TGCAGTGCTGAAACTGGACCGACTAGCGGTACATATACGCAGTATTTT
CSAETGPTSGTYTQYF
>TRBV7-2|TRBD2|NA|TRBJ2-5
TGTGCCAGCAGCTCCTCGGGGGGAGTACAAGAGACCCAGTACTTC
CASSSSGGVQETQYF
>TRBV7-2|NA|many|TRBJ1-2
TGTGCCAGCAGCTTAGCGCGGGGGACCTATGGCTACACCTTC
CASSLARGTYGYTF
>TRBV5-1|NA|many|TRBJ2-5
TGCGCCAGCAGCTTGGGGGTCACGTCGTCTTCGGAGACCCAGTACTTC
CASSLGVTSSSETQYF
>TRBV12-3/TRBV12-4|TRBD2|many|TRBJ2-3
TGTGCCAGCAGTTCCCGGACTAGCGGGGTTACAGATACGCAGTATTTT
CASSSRTSGVTDTQYF
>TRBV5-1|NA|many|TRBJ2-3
TGCGCCAGCAGCTTGGAGGCCCCTACAGATACGCAGTATTTT
CASSLEAPTDTQYF
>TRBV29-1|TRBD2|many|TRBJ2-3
TGCAGCGTTGTCTTAGCGGGGGGGCGCGATACGCAGTATTTT
CSVVLAGGRDTQYF
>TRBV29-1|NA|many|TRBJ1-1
TGCAGCGTTTCCCGGACAGTAATGAACACTGAAGCTTTCTTT
CSVSRTVMNTEAFF
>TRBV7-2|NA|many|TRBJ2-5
TGTGCCAGCAGCTTAGGGGACTACCAAGAGACCCAGTACTTC
CASSLGDYQETQYF
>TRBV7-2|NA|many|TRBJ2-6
TGTGCCAGCAGCTTAGTCACGGCCTCTGGGGCCAACGTCCTGACTTTC
CASSLVTASGANVLTF
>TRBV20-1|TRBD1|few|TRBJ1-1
TGCAGTGCCTCAGGGGGCGCTTGGACTGAAGCTTTCTTT
CSASGGAWTEAFF
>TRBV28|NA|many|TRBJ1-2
TGTGCCAGCAGGACAGGAGAAGCTAACTATGGCTACACCTTC
CASRTGEANYGYTF
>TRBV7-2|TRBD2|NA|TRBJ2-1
TGTGCCAGCACCTTAGCGCCAGCGGGAGGGCTTAATGAGCAGTTCTTC
CASTLAPAGGLNEQFF
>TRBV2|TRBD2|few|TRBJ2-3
TGTGCCAGCAGTGGATTGGGAGGGCCGGCGTATTTT
CASSGLGGPAYF
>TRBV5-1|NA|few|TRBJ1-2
TGCGCCAGCAGCTTGGACAGTTTCTATGGCTACACCTTC
CASSLDSFYGYTF
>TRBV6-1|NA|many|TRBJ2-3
TGTGCCAGCAGTGAAGAAATAAGGGTAACAGATACGCAGTATTTT
CASSEEIRVTDTQYF
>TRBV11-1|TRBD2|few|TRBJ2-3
TGTGCCAGCAGGAAGAAGCCGGCTAGCGGGGGTAGCACAGATACGCAGTATTTT
CASRKKPASGGSTDTQYF
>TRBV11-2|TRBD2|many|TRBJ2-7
TGTGCCAGCAGCCCAATCGGCGGGAGATACGAGCAGTACTTC
CASSPIGGRYEQYF
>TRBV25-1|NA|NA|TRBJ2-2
TGTGCCAGCAGTGAGGGGGGGAGGGGGGTAATCACCGGGGAGCTGTTTTTT
CASSEGGRGVITGELFF
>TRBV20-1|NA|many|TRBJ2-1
TGCAGTGCTAGTTTCAGGAGGGTCTACAATGAGCAGTTCTTC
CSASFRRVYNEQFF
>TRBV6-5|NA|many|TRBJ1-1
TGTGCCAGCAGTTACTCGCAGAGGACTGAAGCTTTCTTT
CASSYSQRTEAFF
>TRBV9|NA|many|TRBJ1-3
TGTGCCAGCAGCGAGTCCCCCGTTGGAAACACCATATATTTT
CASSESPVGNTIYF
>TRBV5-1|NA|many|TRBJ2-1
TGCGCCAGCAGCTTGGGACAGACCAATGAGCAGTTCTTC
CASSLGQTNEQFF
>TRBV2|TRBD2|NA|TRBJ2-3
TGTGCCAGCAGTGATGGAGGCGGGAGGACTAGCACAGATACGCAGTATTTT
CASSDGGGRTSTDTQYF
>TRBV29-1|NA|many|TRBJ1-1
TGCAGCGTTGTGGATGGAGGCGGGAACACTGAAGCTTTCTTT
CSVVDGGGNTEAFF
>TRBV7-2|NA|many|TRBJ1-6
TGTGCCAGCAGCTGGATGCTATCCTATAATTCACCCCTCCACTTT
CASSWMLSYNSPLHF
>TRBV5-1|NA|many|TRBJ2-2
TGCGCCAGCAGCTTGAAGGTCACCGGGGAGCTGTTTTTT
CASSLKVTGELFF
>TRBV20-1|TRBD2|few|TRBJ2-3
TGCAGTGCTAGAGAACTAGCGGGAATGGCAGATACGCAGTATTTT
CSARELAGMADTQYF
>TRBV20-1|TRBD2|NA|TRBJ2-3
TGCAGTGCTAGAGATGGGACTAGCGGGACAGATACGCAGTATTTT
CSARDGTSGTDTQYF
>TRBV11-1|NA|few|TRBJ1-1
TGTGCCAGCAGCTTAAGTCGGGGGATGAACACTGAAGCTTTCTTT
CASSLSRGMNTEAFF
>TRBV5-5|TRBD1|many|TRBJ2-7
TGTGCCAGCAGCTCGTCAGGGGGAAGGACCTACGAGCAGTACTTC
CASSSSGGRTYEQYF